This TCR beta chain is from a study of T-cell reconstitution after alpha-beta-depleted transplantation in children listed by TCRdb under 2016. Regarding the research as a whole: The study quantitatively tracked T-cell immune reconstitution after TCRalphabeta/CD19-depleted allogeneic hematopoietic cell transplantation in children using TCR repertoire profiling.

A distance of 23 bases separates the germline ends of V and J, which lose 7 bases and 10 bases respectively. The CDR3 sequence holds 15 residues, the cysteine and phenylalanine included. Only the CDR3 part of the read is kept: 45 bases, read in frame from the first base. A remark on this clonotype: Its antigen target is currently unknown. No much larger clone exists at a distance of one base, and base qualities are not known.

The receptor library was made with PCR. Sequencing took place on an Illumina HiSeq 2500. TCR library preparation used molecular barcoding, with unique molecular identifiers applied to normalize quantification of the TCRbeta repertoire. TCRdb trimmed the raw reads at Q25, called clones with MiXCR and kept productive beta chains. Every entry covers one CDR3 protein and lists the most common genes and DNA from its rows. This sample holds about 690,000 distinct CDR3 sequences; roughly 15% were observed only once. Clones ranked in the top ten supply approximately 1% of the sample. Here the chain combines TRBV12-3 or TRBV12-4 and TRBJ2-4; no confident D gene assignment can be made. The sequence came from a human donor who donated a stem cell graft to a child with acute myeloid leukemia. This specimen consisted of PBMCs from the stem cell graft donor, obtained from the stem cell graft. The DNA sequence is given as TGTGCCAGCACCGAGGCAAGGGATCCCAAAGGGATTCAGTACTTC. This sequence encodes CASTEARDPKGIQYF.